These T cell receptor beta chains were read from a single sample in a study of beta chain features in type 1 diabetes. Sequencing used immunoSEQ multiplex PCR; TCRdb keeps in-frame clones, though not all of them. Among roughly 150,000 clones listed, just over 8% were seen once. Source material: central memory CD4+ T cells from blood. All receptors come from a woman younger than 30 with type 1 diabetes. CDR3s include the opening cysteine and the closing phenylalanine or tryptophan. Each record gives: V gene, J gene, CDR3 protein.

v_call: TRBV5-1
j_call: TRBJ2-3
cdr3_aa: CASSPQAPGADTQYF

v_call: TRBV28
j_call: TRBJ2-7
cdr3_aa: CASSLGGAVYEQYF

v_call: TRBV29-1
j_call: TRBJ2-1
cdr3_aa: CSVGGGAAYNEQFF

v_call: TRBV30
j_call: TRBJ2-7
cdr3_aa: CAWRASGSLPEQYF

v_call: TRBV5-4
j_call: TRBJ2-2
cdr3_aa: CASSLVDQAGELFF

v_call: TRBV28
j_call: TRBJ1-2
cdr3_aa: CASSIGQEPGYTF

v_call: TRBV7-3
j_call: TRBJ2-2
cdr3_aa: CASSPDYSNTGELFF

v_call: TRBV5-6
j_call: TRBJ2-6
cdr3_aa: CASSYLRTGTVSGANVLTF

v_call: TRBV5-1
j_call: TRBJ2-7
cdr3_aa: CASSSGVTSYEQYF

v_call: TRBV30
j_call: TRBJ1-5
cdr3_aa: CAWSGGAAGQPQHF

v_call: TRBV10-2
j_call: TRBJ2-5
cdr3_aa: CASSRNKYQETQYF

v_call: TRBV4-3
j_call: TRBJ2-3
cdr3_aa: CASSQNSGNTDTQYF

v_call: TRBV7-2
j_call: TRBJ2-1
cdr3_aa: CASSLAVGGGEQFF

v_call: TRBV4-3
j_call: TRBJ2-1
cdr3_aa: CASSQDSSGPYNEQFF

v_call: TRBV21-1
j_call: TRBJ2-7
cdr3_aa: CASSKASRDTYEQYF

v_call: TRBV18
j_call: TRBJ2-1
cdr3_aa: CASSPTQLAGSSYNEQFF

v_call: TRBV5-4
j_call: TRBJ1-5
cdr3_aa: CASSLDRGRHQPQHF

v_call: TRBV5-1
j_call: TRBJ2-3
cdr3_aa: CASSLDGGTQYF

v_call: TRBV7-2
j_call: TRBJ2-3
cdr3_aa: CASRGAAPDTQYF

v_call: TRBV6-1
j_call: TRBJ2-3
cdr3_aa: CASSLAGDTDTQYF

v_call: TRBV7-3
j_call: TRBJ2-5
cdr3_aa: CASSRSPDWQETQYF

v_call: TRBV4-3
j_call: TRBJ1-2
cdr3_aa: CASSQSDRGFGYGYTF

v_call: TRBV14
j_call: TRBJ2-7
cdr3_aa: CASSQGQGLAPYEQYF

v_call: TRBV7-2
j_call: TRBJ2-3
cdr3_aa: CASSSRRLNTASTDTQYF

v_call: TRBV5-1
j_call: TRBJ2-7
cdr3_aa: CASSLELAAYEQYF

v_call: TRBV7-2
j_call: TRBJ2-3
cdr3_aa: CASRQGQQDTQYF

v_call: TRBV5-1
j_call: TRBJ2-7
cdr3_aa: CARLAGIYEQYF

v_call: TRBV5-1
j_call: TRBJ1-5
cdr3_aa: CASSLAGQSGQPQHF

v_call: TRBV4-3
j_call: TRBJ2-5
cdr3_aa: CASSQSNRDGTQYF

v_call: TRBV25-1
j_call: TRBJ2-1
cdr3_aa: CASSDPWTGIFDEQFF

v_call: TRBV7-2
j_call: TRBJ2-7
cdr3_aa: CASSLLREARSYEQYF

v_call: TRBV7-2
j_call: TRBJ1-2
cdr3_aa: CASRLASGYGYTF

v_call: TRBV6-5
j_call: TRBJ1-2
cdr3_aa: CASSRGTGSYTF

v_call: TRBV6-5
j_call: TRBJ2-3
cdr3_aa: CASRSSGGPDTQYF

v_call: TRBV18
j_call: TRBJ2-7
cdr3_aa: CASSPPDRSGYEQYF

v_call: TRBV4-3
j_call: TRBJ1-4
cdr3_aa: CASSPQGYEKLFF

v_call: TRBV7-9
j_call: TRBJ1-5
cdr3_aa: CASSLGLVDQPQHF

v_call: TRBV18
j_call: TRBJ1-2
cdr3_aa: CASSEGGYGYTF

v_call: TRBV7-9
j_call: TRBJ2-1
cdr3_aa: CASSLGTSGSSDEQFF

v_call: TRBV7-2
j_call: TRBJ2-3
cdr3_aa: CASSLDRLAGVVTDTQYF

v_call: TRBV6-6
j_call: TRBJ2-2
cdr3_aa: CASRSGTLNTGELFF

v_call: TRBV18
j_call: TRBJ2-3
cdr3_aa: CASSPRQSTDTQYF